The 7 T cell receptor beta chains presented below share a single source sample, sequenced in a study of T-cell memory formation after mild COVID-19. TCRdb re-called the 5' RACE reads with MiXCR, one entry per CDR3 protein. The table has roughly 200,000 distinct CDR3 sequences, 15% to 20% seen once; the top ten hold approximately 2.1%. Sequencing input: PBMCs or a T cell subset sorted from them (not recorded which). These receptors were collected from an adult woman who had mild COVID-19 (a few samples of this study predate the infection). Cell type and time point are not known.

The chain combines TRBV7-3 with TRBJ2-2, with 14 bases fitting TRBD2. The ends lost 5 bases at V and 6 bases at J; junction bases unmatched: 8. Germline V CDR1 and CDR2: SGHTA, FQGTGA. The CDR3 contains 17 residues. CDR3 protein: CASSQDVTSGRAGELFF. In DNA, the CDR3 is TGTGCCAGCAGCCAGGATGTGACTAGCGGGAGGGCCGGGGAGCTGTTTTTT. The entire variable domain, with the rest obtained from reference TRBV7-3 and TRBJ2-2, is as follows: GAGVSQTPSNKVTEKGKYVELRCDPISGHTALYWYRQSLGQGPEFLIYFQGTGAADDSGLPNDRFFAVRPEGSVSTLKIQRTERGDSAVYLCASSQDVTSGRAGELFFGEGSRLTVL.

V is TRBV7-9 and J is TRBJ1-1, with D unresolved. The CDR3 extends over 14 amino acids. Per the germline V gene, CDR1 is SEHNR and CDR2 is FQNEAQ (reference sequence). V was clipped by 2 bases and J by 4 bases, with 11 bases between them. CDR3 in DNA: TGTGCCAGCAGCTTACATACGGGCGGCACTGAAGCTTTCTTT. Encoded protein: CASSLHTGGTEAFF.

This clonotype has at least ten counts. The V gene is TRBV2, the J gene TRBJ2-2; a possible D gene is TRBD1 (6 bases). The CDR3 is 15 amino acids. Germline V gene data show CDR1 as SNHLY and CDR2 as FYNNEI. The V and J ends lost 8 bases and 1 base respectively, with 14 bases between them. The CDR3 sequence is CASVEWGLNTGELFF. DNA of the CDR3: TGTGCCAGCGTAGAATGGGGGCTGAACACCGGGGAGCTGTTTTTT.

This chain connects TRBV20-1 to TRBJ1-1, with 9 bases fitting TRBD1. V lost 3 bases to trimming and J lost 1 base; unmatched junction nucleotides: 6. CDR1 DFQATT and CDR2 SNEGSKA come from the germline V gene (reference sequence). The CDR3 totals 15 residues. The CDR3 region is CSARRSGQGNTEAFF. In nucleotides, the CDR3 is TGCAGTGCTAGGAGATCGGGACAGGGGAACACTGAAGCTTTCTTT.

This clonotype was observed a handful of times. The rearrangement links TRBV28 to TRBJ1-2, with D possibly being TRBD1 (5 bases). Germline loops: CDR1 MDHEN, CDR2 SYDVKM. V was pared by 5 bases and J by 1 base, with 17 bases between. This CDR3 is built from 16 residues. This CDR3 reads CASSTLGGRGNYGYTF. CDR3 sequence (DNA): TGTGCCAGCAGTACTCTAGGCGGGAGGGGTAACTATGGCTACACCTTC.

In its sample, this clonotype was seen a few times. CDR3 amino acids: CASSQDGSGRLEQYF. CDR3 bases: TGCGCCAGCAGCCAAGATGGTAGCGGGAGGCTCGAGCAGTACTTC. The chain links TRBV4-3 to TRBJ2-7, with 10 bases lining up with TRBD2. CDR3 length equals 15 residues. Germline V CDR1 and CDR2: LGHNA, YSLEER. V trimming: 0 bases; J trimming: 6 bases; junction bases outside the gene matches: 5.

In this sample, this clonotype turned up a few times. The rearrangement joins TRBV4-2 to TRBJ1-4; D call uncertain. Germline-derived CDR1 and CDR2 are LGHNA and YNFKEQ. This CDR3 comprises 15 residues. V dropped 0 bases and J dropped 5 bases, with 10 bases sitting between them. This chain's CDR3 is CASSQDGRRNEKLFF. In DNA, the CDR3 is TGTGCCAGCAGCCAAGATGGCAGGAGGAATGAAAAACTGTTTTTT.